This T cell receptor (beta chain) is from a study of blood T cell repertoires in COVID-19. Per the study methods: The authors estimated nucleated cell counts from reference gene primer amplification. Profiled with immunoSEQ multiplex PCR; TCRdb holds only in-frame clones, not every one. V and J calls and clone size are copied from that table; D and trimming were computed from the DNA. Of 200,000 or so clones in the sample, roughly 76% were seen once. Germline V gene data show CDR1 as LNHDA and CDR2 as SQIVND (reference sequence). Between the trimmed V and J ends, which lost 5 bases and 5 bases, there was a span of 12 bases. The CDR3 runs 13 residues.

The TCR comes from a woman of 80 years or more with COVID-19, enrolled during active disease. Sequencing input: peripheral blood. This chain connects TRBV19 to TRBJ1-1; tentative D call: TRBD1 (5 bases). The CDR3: CASSARGGTEAFF. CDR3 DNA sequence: TGTGCCAGTAGTGCCCGGGGGGGGACTGAAGCTTTCTTT.